The subject of this entry is one T cell receptor (beta chain). Its antigen is not identified. Trimming pared 5 bases from V and 6 bases from J, leaving 19 bases between. CDR3 size: 15 residues. From germline, CDR1 is SGHTA and CDR2 FQGNSA. The sample belongs to a study of cytomegalovirus exposure and HLA in healthy donors. Whole-study findings and limits: With later analysis, a missense DCLRE1C variant became linked to TCR beta V- and J-gene trimming.

It was with 60 Vbeta and 13 Jbeta primers that the PCR ran. Data came from immunoSEQ multiplex PCR; TCRdb stores just in-frame clones and leaves some out. The table has fewer than 250,000 clones, 81% seen once; the top ten hold 3.4%. Material for sequencing was PBMCs. This receptor was identified in a man in his forties in good health and CMV-seropositive. V and J are TRBV7-2 and TRBJ1-1, with a tentative D call TRBD1 (5 bases). CDR3 residues: CASSRSGDPEAEAFF. In nucleotides, the CDR3 is TGTGCCAGCAGCCGCTCGGGGGATCCTGAAGCTGAAGCTTTCTTT.